A selection of T cell receptor beta chains follows, all from one sample in a study of CD8+ T cells in alopecia areata. This table comes from immunoSEQ multiplex PCR, and its TCRdb copy is limited to in-frame clones, with some not included. The sample has roughly 120,000 clones, more than 30% seen once; the top ten hold 3% to 3.5%. Source material: CD4+ T cells sorted from blood. The receptors originated from a human donor with alopecia areata. Both conserved end residues are part of each CDR3.

>TRBV7-9
CASRAGTEAFF
>TRBV4-1
CASSQEQTVAGPQYF
>TRBV30
CAWSANYGYTF
>TRBV5-1
CASSLQGGGGGWTQYF
>TRBV5-6
CASSEGHRTGELFF
>TRBV4-3
CASSQVGGGRTYGYTF
>TRBV29-1
CSVEKGRGLYGYTF
>TRBV11-2
CASSSRQGYEQYF
>TRBV30
CAWSVSWRAQETQYF
>TRBV9
CASSVAPGRRYTF
>TRBV4-3
CASSQTGGISSYNEQFF
>TRBV5-1
CASSFQGTDTQYF
>TRBV7-8
CASRVGRSGEQYF
>TRBV7-2
CASAGGPSNQPQHF
>TRBV29-1
CSVQGPGANVLTF
>TRBV1
CTIPRAAVADTQYF
>TRBV28
CASSRGQNNQPQHF
>TRBV5-1
CASSPDLSDSPLHF
>TRBV19
CASEGRGQSNTGELFF
>TRBV9
CASSVGTLSTDTQYF
>TRBV29-1
CSVLLLAKNIQYF
>TRBV5-1
CASSLDSRGDQYF
>TRBV29-1
CSGYRGGYTF
>TRBV9
CASSVVSGSYNEQFF
>TRBV28
CASSFSANGRIYEQYF
>TRBV11-1
CASTPGWSPYNEQFF
>TRBV4-3
CASSQSTFRGGSSYNEQFF
>TRBV7-2
CASSLTGGRGEAFF
>TRBV7-2
CASSKGTAQETQYF
>TRBV29-1
CSAGQGYRGGELFF
>TRBV29-1
CSVEDPTERKETQYF
>TRBV2
CASTGGADTQYF
>TRBV7-7
CASSPSGSLETQYF
>TRBV2
CASSRQGMDTGELFF
>TRBV27
CASRGDSYEQYF
>TRBV7-9
CASSSRGGIQETQYF
>TRBV14
CASSRSGANVLTF
>TRBV5-1
CASSPGGAATYEQYF
>TRBV30
CAWTGTSGSYEQYF
>TRBV29-1
CSLRTGSETEAFF
>TRBV5-6
CASSFLDTDTQYF
>TRBV4-3
CASSQDRRGRGQPQHF
>TRBV30
CAWKHTGGWRQFF
>TRBV18
CASSPDQGGNSPLHF
>TRBV2
CASNALGQGNSPLHF
>TRBV5-6
CASSLKPGYEQYF
>TRBV29-1
CSVGVTVRDNEQFF
>TRBV29-1
CSVATSGGPDEQFF
>TRBV5-1
CASSTGRGEETQYF
>TRBV29-1
CSVASGGSYNEQFF